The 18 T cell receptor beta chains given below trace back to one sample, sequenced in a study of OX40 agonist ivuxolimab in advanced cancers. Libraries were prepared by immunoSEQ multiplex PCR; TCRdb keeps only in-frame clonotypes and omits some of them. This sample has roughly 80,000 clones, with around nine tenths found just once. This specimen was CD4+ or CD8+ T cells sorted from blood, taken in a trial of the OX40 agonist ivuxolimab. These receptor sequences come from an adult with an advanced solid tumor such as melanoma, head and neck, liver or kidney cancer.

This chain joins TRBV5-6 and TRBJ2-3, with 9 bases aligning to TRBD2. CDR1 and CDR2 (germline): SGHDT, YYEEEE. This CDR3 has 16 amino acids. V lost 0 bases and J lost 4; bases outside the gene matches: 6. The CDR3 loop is CASSLVSGGMSDTQYF. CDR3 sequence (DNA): TGTGCCAGCAGCTTGGTTAGCGGGGGTATGTCAGATACGCAGTATTTT.

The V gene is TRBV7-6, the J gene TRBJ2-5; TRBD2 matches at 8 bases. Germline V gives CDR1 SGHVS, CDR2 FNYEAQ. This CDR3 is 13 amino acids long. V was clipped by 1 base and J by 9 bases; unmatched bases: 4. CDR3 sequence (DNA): TGTGCCAGCAGCTTAGTTCGGGGGGGGGCCCAGTACTTC. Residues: CASSLVRGGAQYF.

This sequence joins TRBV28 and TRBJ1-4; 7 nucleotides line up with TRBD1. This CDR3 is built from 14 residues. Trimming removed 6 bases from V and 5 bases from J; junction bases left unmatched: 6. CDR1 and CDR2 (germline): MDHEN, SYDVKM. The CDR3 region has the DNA TGTGCCAGCAGAAGACAGGGCGGGAATGAAAAACTGTTTTTT. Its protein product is CASRRQGGNEKLFF.

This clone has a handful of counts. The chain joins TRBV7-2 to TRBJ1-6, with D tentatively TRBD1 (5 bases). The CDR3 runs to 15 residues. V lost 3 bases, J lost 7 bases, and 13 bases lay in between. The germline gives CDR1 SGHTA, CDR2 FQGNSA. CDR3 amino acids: CASSFAGTANSPLHF. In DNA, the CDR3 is TGTGCCAGCAGCTTCGCCGGGACGGCCAATTCACCCCTCCACTTT.

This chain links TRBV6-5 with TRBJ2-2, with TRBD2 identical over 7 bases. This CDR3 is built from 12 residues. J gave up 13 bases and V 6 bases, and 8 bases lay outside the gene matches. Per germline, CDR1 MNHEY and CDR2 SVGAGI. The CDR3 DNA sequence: TGTGCCAGCAGCTCAATAGGGACTACGCTGTTTTTT. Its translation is CASSSIGTTLFF.

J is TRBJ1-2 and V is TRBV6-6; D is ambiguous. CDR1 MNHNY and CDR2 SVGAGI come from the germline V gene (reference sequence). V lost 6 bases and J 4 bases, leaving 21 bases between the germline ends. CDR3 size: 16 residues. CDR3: CASSPPVGSWSYGYTF. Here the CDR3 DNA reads TGTGCCAGCAGCCCCCCTGTGGGTTCTTGGTCCTATGGCTACACCTTC.

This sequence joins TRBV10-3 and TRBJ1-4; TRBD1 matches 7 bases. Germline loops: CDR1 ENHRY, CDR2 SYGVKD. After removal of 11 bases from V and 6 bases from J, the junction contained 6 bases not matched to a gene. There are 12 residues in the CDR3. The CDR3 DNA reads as TGTGCCTCCAAGGGGACAGATGAAAAACTGTTTTTT. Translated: CASKGTDEKLFF.

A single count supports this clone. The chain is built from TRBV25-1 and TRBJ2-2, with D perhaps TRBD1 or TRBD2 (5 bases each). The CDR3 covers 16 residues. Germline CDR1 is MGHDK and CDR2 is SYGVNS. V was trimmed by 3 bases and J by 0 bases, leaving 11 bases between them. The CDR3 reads CASSDRDGSNTGELFF. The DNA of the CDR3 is TGTGCCAGCAGTGATCGGGACGGCTCGAACACCGGGGAGCTGTTTTTT.

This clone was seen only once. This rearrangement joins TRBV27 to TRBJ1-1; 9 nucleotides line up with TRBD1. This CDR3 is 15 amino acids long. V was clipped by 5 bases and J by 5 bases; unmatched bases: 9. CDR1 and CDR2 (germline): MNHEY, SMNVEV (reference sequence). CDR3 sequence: CASSLTGGYRTEAFF. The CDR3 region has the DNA TGTGCCAGCAGTCTGACAGGGGGGTACAGAACTGAAGCTTTCTTT.

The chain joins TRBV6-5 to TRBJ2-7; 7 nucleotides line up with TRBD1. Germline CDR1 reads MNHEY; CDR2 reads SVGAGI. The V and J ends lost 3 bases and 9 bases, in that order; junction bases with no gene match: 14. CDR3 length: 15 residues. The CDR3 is CASSYDRDPTSGQYF. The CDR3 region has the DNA TGTGCCAGCAGTTATGACAGGGACCCTACATCGGGGCAGTACTTC.

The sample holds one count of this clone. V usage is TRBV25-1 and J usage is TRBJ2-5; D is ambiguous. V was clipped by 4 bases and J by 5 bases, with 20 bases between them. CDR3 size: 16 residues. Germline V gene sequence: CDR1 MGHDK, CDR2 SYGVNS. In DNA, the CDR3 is TGTGCCAGCAGTGGCGACACGCTTTTCCTAGGGGAGACCCAGTACTTC. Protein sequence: CASSGDTLFLGETQYF.

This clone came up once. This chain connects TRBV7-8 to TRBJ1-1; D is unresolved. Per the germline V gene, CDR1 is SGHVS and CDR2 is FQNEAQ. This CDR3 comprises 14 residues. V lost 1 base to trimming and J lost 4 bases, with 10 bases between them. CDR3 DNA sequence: TGTGCCAGCAGCTTAGAGGGCAACCCCACTGAAGCTTTCTTT. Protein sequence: CASSLEGNPTEAFF.

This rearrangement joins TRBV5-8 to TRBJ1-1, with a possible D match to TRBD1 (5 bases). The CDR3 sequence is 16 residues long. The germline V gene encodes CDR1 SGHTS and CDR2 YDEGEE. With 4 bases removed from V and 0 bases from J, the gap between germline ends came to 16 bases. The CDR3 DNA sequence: TGTGCCAGCAGCCCTACACGGGGGGGGATGAACACTGAAGCTTTCTTT. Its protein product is CASSPTRGGMNTEAFF. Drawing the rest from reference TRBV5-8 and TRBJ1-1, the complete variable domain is EAGVTQSPTHLIKTRGQQATLRCSPISGHTSVYWYQQALGLGLQFLLWYDEGEERNRGNFPPRFSGRQFPNYSSELNVNALELEDSALYLCASSPTRGGMNTEAFFGQGTRLTVV.

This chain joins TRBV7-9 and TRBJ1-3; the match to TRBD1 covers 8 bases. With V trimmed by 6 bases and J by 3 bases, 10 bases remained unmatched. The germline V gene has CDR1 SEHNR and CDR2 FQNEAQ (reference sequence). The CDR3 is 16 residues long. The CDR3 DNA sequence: TGTGCCAGCAGACAGACAGGGGACCTGGGTGGAAACACCATATATTTT. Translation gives CASRQTGDLGGNTIYF.

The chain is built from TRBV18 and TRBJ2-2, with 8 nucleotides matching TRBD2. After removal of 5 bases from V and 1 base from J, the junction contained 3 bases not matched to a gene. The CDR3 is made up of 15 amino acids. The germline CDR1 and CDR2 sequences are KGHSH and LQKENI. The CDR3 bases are TGTGCCAGCTCAAGAGCGGGAGAGAACACCGGGGAGCTGTTTTTT. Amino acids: CASSRAGENTGELFF.

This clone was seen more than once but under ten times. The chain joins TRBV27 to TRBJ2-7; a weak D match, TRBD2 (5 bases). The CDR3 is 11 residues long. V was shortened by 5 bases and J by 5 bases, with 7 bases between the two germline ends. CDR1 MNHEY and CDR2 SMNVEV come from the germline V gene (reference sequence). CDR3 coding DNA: TGTGCCAGCAGTCGAGGGCACGAGCAGTACTTC. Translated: CASSRGHEQYF.

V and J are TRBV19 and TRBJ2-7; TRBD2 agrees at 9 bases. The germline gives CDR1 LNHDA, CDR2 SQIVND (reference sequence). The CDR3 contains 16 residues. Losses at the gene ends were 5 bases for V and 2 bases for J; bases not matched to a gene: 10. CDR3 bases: TGTGCCAGTAGTCTTCTCCCTGTAGCGGGAGCCTACGAGCAGTACTTC. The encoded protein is CASSLLPVAGAYEQYF.

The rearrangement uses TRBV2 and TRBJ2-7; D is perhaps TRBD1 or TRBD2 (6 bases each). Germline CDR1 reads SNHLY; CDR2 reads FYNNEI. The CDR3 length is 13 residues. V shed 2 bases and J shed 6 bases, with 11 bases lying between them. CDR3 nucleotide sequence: TGTGCCAGCAGTGAATCAAGGGGGGCCGAGCAGTACGTC. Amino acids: CASSESRGAEQYV.